Each of the 2 T cell receptor beta chains below was sequenced from the same sample in a study of T cells expressing NK-cell markers (dated by TCRdb to the early 2020s). Library preparation employed 5' RACE. This sample was sequenced with an Illumina HiSeq 2000. Each entry corresponds to one CDR3 protein sequence from reads that TCRdb reprocessed, and DNA is not given. The sample table records more than 400,000 distinct CDR3 sequences. About 7.3% of the sample is taken by the ten largest. The material sequenced was blood T cells: a sorted CD56 or NKG2C T cell subset, CD4+ or CD8+ T cells, or bulk PBMC T cells (not recorded which). These receptors were collected from a woman between 18 and 70 years old in good health.

The rearrangement joins TRBV28 to TRBJ2-7; TCRdb's D gene call, TRBD1, goes unchecked for lack of DNA. Germline V gene lookup returns CDR1 MDHEN and CDR2 SYDVKM. This CDR3 contains 11 residues. This CDR3 reads CASGQIYEQYF.

The rearrangement joins TRBV20-1 to TRBJ2-4; TCRdb's assignment of TRBD2 cannot be checked, as there is no DNA. From germline, CDR1 is DFQATT and CDR2 SNEGSKA (reference sequence). The CDR3 runs to 15 residues. The CDR3: CSASGGASAKNIQYF.